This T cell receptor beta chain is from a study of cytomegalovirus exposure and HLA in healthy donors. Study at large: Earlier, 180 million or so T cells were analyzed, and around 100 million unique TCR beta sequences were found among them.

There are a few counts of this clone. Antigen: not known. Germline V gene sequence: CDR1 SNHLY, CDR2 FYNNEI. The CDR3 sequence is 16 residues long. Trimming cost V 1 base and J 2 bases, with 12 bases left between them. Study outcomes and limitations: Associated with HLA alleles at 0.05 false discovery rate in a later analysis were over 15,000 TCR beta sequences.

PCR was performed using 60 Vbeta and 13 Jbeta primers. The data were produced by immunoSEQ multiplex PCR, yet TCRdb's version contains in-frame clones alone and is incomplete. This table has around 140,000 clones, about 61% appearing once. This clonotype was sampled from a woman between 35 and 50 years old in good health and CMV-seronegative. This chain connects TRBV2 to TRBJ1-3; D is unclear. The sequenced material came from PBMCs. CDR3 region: CASSEGRVGAGNTIYF. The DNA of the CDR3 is TGTGCCAGCAGTGAAGGGAGGGTTGGGGCTGGAAACACCATATATTTT.